This T cell receptor (beta chain) was sequenced during a study of T cells expressing NK-cell markers. General observations from the study: Several donors' CD3+CD56-NKG2C+ cells were dominated by the same clonotypes.

Template switching by 5'RACE with UMIs generated the TCR beta cDNA. TCRdb reanalyzed the 5' RACE reads and collapses them to one entry per CDR3 protein, without DNA. This repertoire includes approximately 440,000 distinct CDR3 sequences. About this clonotype itself: The antigen is undetermined.

This CDR3 region has 13 residues. Germline V gene sequence: CDR1 MNHEY, CDR2 SMNVEV (reference sequence). The rearrangement links TRBV27 to TRBJ1-2. This TCR came from a woman aged 45 to 65 in good health. The source material was blood T cells: a sorted CD56 or NKG2C T cell subset, CD4+ or CD8+ T cells, or bulk PBMC T cells (not recorded which). The CDR3 sequence: CASSRGRLGGYTF.